This T cell receptor beta chain was documented in a study of blood T cell repertoires in COVID-19. Looking at the study overall: Sample material is recorded as cDNA or gDNA derived from T cells, B-cell-depleted T cells, or PBMCs.

The repertoire was sequenced with immunoSEQ multiplex PCR; TCRdb's copy has only in-frame clones and lacks some. This table holds roughly 200,000 clones, 90% found once. Sequencing input: peripheral blood. The receptor comes from a man in his fifties or sixties with acute or convalescent COVID-19.

The CDR3 bases are TGTGCCAGCAGTTTCGGCGGGCCGGAGCTGTTTTTT. Protein: CASSFGGPELFF. The chain joins TRBV7-3 to TRBJ2-2, with TRBD2 as a possible D gene (5 bases). Trimming took 6 bases from V and 10 from J, leaving 12 bases between them. The CDR3 is 12 residues long. The germline gives CDR1 SGHTA, CDR2 FQGTGA.